These T cell receptor beta chains were read from a single sample in a study of tumor and adjacent non-tumor tissue in lung cancer. Each CDR3 protein is one row after TCRdb ran MiXCR on the multiplex PCR reads. The profile shows some 200,000 distinct CDR3 sequences, about 76% of them singletons. The sample taken for sequencing was lung tumor tissue. The receptor source for this set is a man in his 60s with non-small cell lung cancer. Each CDR3 is given with its conserved first and last residue. Fields, in order: V gene, D gene, CDR3 length, clone size, J gene, CDR3 DNA, CDR3 protein. The D gene is left open where the match is weak. Size is omitted from some rows. Given values are once, few, many or a class for expanded clones.

TRBV4-3	TRBD2	15	NA	TRBJ2-1	TGCGCCAGCAGCCAGACTAGCTGGCACTACAATGAGCAGTTCTTC	CASSQTSWHYNEQFF
TRBV5-4	NA	14	NA	TRBJ2-3	TGTGCCAGCAGCTTGGACTATTTTACAGATACGCAGTATTTT	CASSLDYFTDTQYF
TRBV6-5	NA	13	NA	TRBJ2-7	TGTGCCAGTAGCCCCAGGGTCTCCTACAAGCAGTACTTC	CASSPRVSYKQYF
TRBV4-1	NA	14	many	TRBJ1-1	TGCGCCAGCATAGGAGGGCCCGGGGGGAATGAAGCTTTCTTT	CASIGGPGGNEAFF
TRBV20-1	NA	13	NA	TRBJ2-1	TGCAGTGCTAGTCGGCCCTTATACATTGAGCAGTTCTTC	CSASRPLYIEQFF
TRBV20-1	TRBD2	12	NA	TRBJ2-7	TGCAGTACCTGGACTAGCGACTACGAGCAGTACTTC	CSTWTSDYEQYF
TRBV20-1	NA	16	NA	TRBJ2-5	TGCAGTACTAGTCCCCAGCTGGCGGGGCTCCAAGAGACCCAGTACTTC	CSTSPQLAGLQETQYF
TRBV5-6	TRBD1	13	many	TRBJ1-2	TGTGCCAGCAGCTCCGACAGGGGAATTGGCTACACCTTC	CASSSDRGIGYTF
TRBV24-1	NA	15	NA	TRBJ2-1	TGTGCCACCAGTGACCCAGGGTTCTCCTACAATGAGCAGTTCTTC	CATSDPGFSYNEQFF
TRBV4-1	NA	16	NA	TRBJ2-7	TGCGCCAGCAGCCCTACGGGAGTAGACACGTCCTACGAGCAGAACTTC	CASSPTGVDTSYEQNF
TRBV6-1	NA	12	many	TRBJ1-1	TGTGCCAGCAGTGCTACCGGGATATCAGGTTTCTTT	CASSATGISGFF
TRBV5-6	TRBD1	20	NA	TRBJ1-1	TGTGCCAGGAGCTTAGCGTACCGGGACAGGGGTCCATGGTTGAACACTGAAGCTTTCTTT	CARSLAYRDRGPWLNTEAFF
TRBV20-1	NA	13	NA	TRBJ2-7	TGCAGTACTACACCCGGACAGACCTACGAGCAATACTTC	CSTTPGQTYEQYF
TRBV12-3/TRBV12-4	NA	10	NA	TRBJ2-3	TGCGTCAGCTCCGGTAATATGCAGTATTTT	CVSSGNMQYF
TRBV4-3	NA	13	many	TRBJ2-7	TGCGCCAGCAGCCATACAGGTTTCGACGAGCAGTACTTC	CASSHTGFDEQYF
TRBV18	NA	13	NA	TRBJ1-6	TGTGCCAGCTCACCCGGGACCGATTCACCCCTCCACTTT	CASSPGTDSPLHF
TRBV12-3/TRBV12-4	NA	15	NA	TRBJ2-3	TGTGCCAGCAGTTCCGATTTGGTTCTCACAGATACGCAGTATTTT	CASSSDLVLTDTQYF
TRBV6-2/TRBV6-3	TRBD2	16	NA	TRBJ2-5	TGTGCCATCTCGTCGACGACTAGCGGGAACCAAGAGGCCCAGAACTTC	CAISSTTSGNQEAQNF
TRBV12-3/TRBV12-4	TRBD1	15	NA	TRBJ2-7	TGTGCCAGAAGTCTCTACCGGGACAGGGGTTACGAGCAGTACTTC	CARSLYRDRGYEQYF
TRBV20-1	NA	14	NA	TRBJ2-7	TGCAGTGCTCCCCCTAGCGCGAGCTCCCTCGAGCAGTACTTC	CSAPPSASSLEQYF
TRBV4-1	NA	14	few	TRBJ1-5	TGCGCCAGCAGCCAAGGGGGGGGGCCCCAGCCCCAGCATTTT	CASSQGGGPQPQHF
TRBV5-6	NA	14	once	TRBJ1-1	TGTTCCAGCAGCCTTGAAGTGAGGATCGCTGAAGCTTTCTTT	CSSSLEVRIAEAFF